The entry that follows covers one T cell receptor beta chain sequence. It lacks a known antigen. Base quality data are lacking; no much larger clone is found one base away. This record comes from a study of OX40 agonist ivuxolimab in advanced cancers. As for the study more broadly: Ivuxolimab was an agonistic, fully human IgG2 monoclonal antibody directed against OX40 (CD134), a costimulatory receptor. Partial responses were achieved by three dose-escalation patients, of whom one had hepatocellular carcinoma and two had cutaneous melanoma. Of the approximately 50 dose-escalation patients, hepatocellular carcinoma was present in roughly 19, melanoma in approximately 15, renal cell carcinoma in 9 and head and neck cancer in 9. In the dose-escalation cohort, around four fifths of patients were male, and the mean age was around 60 years, with a range of about 20 to 79. The purpose of peripheral TCRbeta sequencing was to test whether ivuxolimab changed TCR sequence diversity and led to clonal T-cell expansion. The paper covers the monotherapy dose-escalation part of the phase I ivuxolimab trial, which included N of about 50 patients. Prior anti-PD-1, anti-PD-L1 or anti-CTLA-4 therapy was permitted, and checkpoint inhibitors had been received by about 37% of dose-escalation patients. Intravenous ivuxolimab was administered to patients every 2 weeks at six dose levels: 0.01, 0.1, 0.3, 1.5, 3 and 10 mg/kg. Summary of the overall study and its limitations: Antigen specificity was not determined for the clonally expanded peripheral T cells. After ivuxolimab, CD8+ T cells had more expanded clones than CD4+ T cells on average. At doses of 0.1 to 3.0 mg/kg, clonal expansion of both CD4+ and CD8+ T cells in blood was seen between baseline and week 6. In the 0.1-3.0 mg/kg groups, partial responders had among the lowest normalized peripheral clonal expansion, particularly in CD8+ T cells. Low levels of normalized T-cell clonal expansion were also seen in some nonresponding patients.

For sequencing of the TCRbeta CDR3 region, genomic DNA was extracted from the sorted cells. The immunoSEQ Assay was used for sequencing of TCRbeta CDR3 regions. Here the immuneACCESS table is served through TCRdb, limited to in-frame sequences with V and J called. Missing clones are a known gap in these copies; in checked studies unresolved V genes cover under half, and the rest lacks a known reason. The sample table holds around 80,000 clones, of which roughly 87% were seen once. Approximately 0.5% of the sample belongs to the ten largest clones. Patients with a history of autoimmune disease or receiving systemic immunosuppression were excluded from the trial. Peripheral blood for TCR sequencing was drawn from every dose cohort at baseline, at cycle 4 day 1 and at cycle 7 day 1. Samples were obtained from an open-label, multicenter, first-in-human phase I dose-escalation trial of ivuxolimab. Adults with locally advanced or metastatic melanoma, renal cell carcinoma, hepatocellular carcinoma or head and neck squamous cell carcinoma were enrolled in the trial. Before TCR sequencing, CD4+ and CD8+ T cells were separately sorted from peripheral blood.

The CDR3 contains 13 residues, cysteine and phenylalanine counted. Solely the CDR3 DNA is kept, with 39 bases framed from the first base. Trimming costs V 5 bases and J 7 bases, and their ends lie 15 bases apart. Based on the germline V gene, the CDR1 and CDR2 sequences are SQVTM and ANQGSEA. The material sequenced was CD4+ or CD8+ T cells sorted from blood, taken in a trial of the OX40 agonist ivuxolimab. The rearranged chain carries TRBV29-1 and TRBJ2-1; the D gene remains uncertain. This clonotype was obtained from an adult with an advanced solid tumor such as melanoma, head and neck, liver or kidney cancer. The nucleotide sequence reads as follows: TGCAGCGTTTTAGACTCAGCGAGGAATGAGCAGTTCTTC. Translation gives CSVLDSARNEQFF.